Presented here are 11 T cell receptor beta chains from one specimen sequenced in a study of blood T cell repertoires in COVID-19. Method: immunoSEQ multiplex PCR; TCRdb's copy keeps in-frame clones and lacks some. The repertoire holds some 120,000 clones, with around 86% as singletons. Sequenced input: peripheral blood. The receptor set was obtained from a man in his forties with acute or convalescent COVID-19.

The chain recombines TRBV11-2 with TRBJ2-7; D possibly corresponds to TRBD2 (5 bases). Trimming took off 3 bases at V and 0 bases at J, with 18 bases between the two ends. From germline, CDR1 is SGHAT and CDR2 FQNNGV. CDR3 size: 17 residues. CDR3 sequence (DNA): TGTGCCAGCAGCTTTTCCTGGGTCGGGGATTACTCCTACGAGCAGTACTTC. Its protein is CASSFSWVGDYSYEQYF.

CDR3 sequence reads: CASSTPVGTFHSPLHF. The CDR3 nucleotides are TGTGCCAGTAGCACCCCCGTCGGGACTTTCCATTCACCCCTCCACTTT. The chain carries TRBV19 and TRBJ1-6, with D maybe TRBD1 (5 bases). Germline V gives CDR1 LNHDA, CDR2 SQIVND (reference sequence). The CDR3 runs to 16 residues. V shed 6 bases and J shed 8 bases, with 20 bases lying between them.

The V call is TRBV6-5, the J call TRBJ1-3; D is uncertain. The CDR3 contains 13 residues. V lost 5 bases to trimming and J lost 0 bases, with 5 bases between them. Germline assignment: CDR1 MNHEY and CDR2 SVGAGI. The CDR3 region is CASSPNSGNTIYF. Written as DNA, the CDR3 is TGTGCCAGCAGTCCCAACTCTGGAAACACCATATATTTT.

The chain recombines TRBV5-6 with TRBJ1-5; the D gene is possibly TRBD1 (5 bases). The CDR3 is made up of 16 amino acids. Germline V CDR1 and CDR2: SGHDT, YYEEEE. Trimming pared 5 bases from V and 0 bases from J, leaving 15 bases between. As DNA, the CDR3 is TGTGCCAGCAGTCTAGGATCTGGGGCTAGCAATCAGCCCCAGCATTTT. Translated: CASSLGSGASNQPQHF.

CDR3 region: CASGPGTGNTEAFF. CDR3 bases: TGTGCCAGCGGCCCCGGGACAGGGAACACTGAAGCTTTCTTT. This chain links TRBV7-9 with TRBJ1-1; 8 bases map to TRBD1. Germline CDR1 is SEHNR and CDR2 is FQNEAQ (reference sequence). This CDR3 spans 14 amino acids. The V gene end was trimmed by 8 bases and the J gene end by 1 base; junction bases not matched to a gene: 6.

V usage is TRBV19 and J usage is TRBJ1-5, with TRBD1 as a possible D gene (5 bases). Trimming left V 5 bases short and J 7 bases short, with 12 bases between. The CDR3 is made up of 13 amino acids. From germline, CDR1 is LNHDA and CDR2 SQIVND (reference sequence). Written as DNA, the CDR3 is TGTGCCAGTAGTTGGGGGGTTGGCCAGCCCCAGCATTTT. Its translation is CASSWGVGQPQHF.

The V call is TRBV7-8, the J call TRBJ1-5; a possible D gene is TRBD1 (6 bases). The germline gives CDR1 SGHVS, CDR2 FQNEAQ. The CDR3 length is 15 residues. Trimming pared 2 bases from V and 5 bases from J, leaving 13 bases between. The CDR3 loop is CASSLSGALDQPQHF. The CDR3 coding sequence is TGTGCCAGCAGCTTATCAGGGGCTTTGGATCAGCCCCAGCATTTT.

J is TRBJ2-7 and V is TRBV30; 7 nucleotides match TRBD2. Germline V gene data show CDR1 as GTSNPN and CDR2 as SVGIG (reference sequence). This CDR3 spans 14 amino acids. Trimming cost V 8 bases and J 2 bases; bases outside gene matches: 12. The CDR3 DNA follows: TGTGCCGGGGGTATCGACGGGAGGACCTACGAGCAGTACTTC. As protein: CAGGIDGRTYEQYF.

The V and J genes are TRBV5-8 and TRBJ1-3; tentatively, D is TRBD1 (5 bases). Trimming stripped 2 bases from V and 0 bases from J, with 6 bases between. The CDR3 is 14 amino acids. Germline-derived CDR1 and CDR2 are SGHTS and YDEGEE. The CDR3 sequence is CASSLRGSGNTIYF. CDR3 nucleotides: TGTGCCAGCAGCTTAAGGGGCTCTGGAAACACCATATATTTT.

The CDR3: CSVGLQRNSPLHF. The CDR3 coding sequence is TGCAGCGTTGGGTTACAGAGAAATTCACCCCTCCACTTT. The rearrangement uses TRBV29-1 and TRBJ1-6; D unclear. Germline CDR1 reads SQVTM; CDR2 reads ANQGSEA. V was pared by 4 bases and J by 7 bases, with 11 bases between. The CDR3 consists of 13 residues.

The chain has TRBV24-1 and TRBJ2-1; TRBD2 aligns across 14 bases. V gave up 4 bases and J gave up 6 bases; unmatched junction bases: 4. The germline V gene encodes CDR1 KGHDR and CDR2 SFDVKD. The CDR3 loop spans 16 amino acids. The CDR3 loop is CATSDPTSGRANEQFF. The CDR3 DNA sequence: TGTGCCACCAGTGACCCGACTAGCGGGAGGGCCAATGAGCAGTTCTTC.